Listed here are 6 T cell receptor beta chains from one sample, sequenced in a study of PD-1 blockade in classical Hodgkin lymphoma. The assay was immunoSEQ multiplex PCR, and TCRdb's table has in-frame clones only and misses some. The sample holds about 30,000 clones; about 85% are singletons and the top ten take 1% to 1.5%. The time point here: newly diagnosed, previously untreated cHL patient sample. Magnetic negative selection served to purify CD4+ T cells out of PBMCs that had been thawed. Sequencing used CD4+ T cells from blood. The receptors stem from a human donor with classical Hodgkin lymphoma.

V is TRBV28 and J is TRBJ1-1; no reliable D call. Trimming stripped 6 bases from V and 11 bases from J, with 19 bases between. The CDR3 is 13 residues long. Germline lookup yields CDR1 MDHEN and CDR2 SYDVKM. The CDR3 nucleotides read TGTGCCAGCAGACCCGCCCAAGACTTGCTCGCTTTCTTT. Its translation is CASRPAQDLLAFF.

The chain joins TRBV5-1 to TRBJ2-3; TRBD1 might be the D (6 bases). This CDR3 contains 17 residues. Trimming removed 1 base from V and 1 base from J, with 16 bases in between. Germline values: CDR1 SGHRS, CDR2 YFSETQ. CDR3 sequence reads: CASSLSRDTLGTDTQYF. CDR3 coding DNA: TGCGCCAGCAGCTTGTCTCGGGACACCCTTGGCACAGATACGCAGTATTTT.

V and J are TRBV5-1 and TRBJ2-5; TRBD2 might be the D (6 bases). Germline CDR1 and CDR2: SGHRS and YFSETQ. V shed 4 bases and J shed 4 bases, with 17 bases lying between them. This CDR3 spans 15 amino acids. The DNA of the CDR3 is TGCGCCAGCAGCCCGGGGACTTATAACGGAGAGACCCAGTACTTC. Its protein is CASSPGTYNGETQYF.

The rearrangement uses TRBV5-6 and TRBJ2-1; no clear D gene. Germline V CDR1 and CDR2: SGHDT, YYEEEE. The CDR3 covers 13 residues. V shed 4 bases and J shed 12 bases, with 17 bases lying between them. The CDR3 loop reads CASSLGPDGLQFF. The CDR3 DNA reads TGTGCCAGCAGCCTGGGTCCGGACGGGTTGCAGTTCTTC.

V usage is TRBV6-1 and J usage is TRBJ1-1; 7 nucleotides align to TRBD1. Germline trimming cut 6 bases from V and 1 base from J; bases unmatched to any gene: 8. The CDR3 consists of 15 residues. Germline-derived CDR1 and CDR2 are MNHNS and SASEGT. The chain's CDR3 is CASSEETGRNTEAFF. The CDR3 region has the DNA TGTGCCAGCAGCGAGGAGACAGGGAGGAACACTGAAGCTTTCTTT.

J is TRBJ2-3 and V is TRBV5-1, with TRBD1 matching 8 bases. The CDR3 has 15 residues. Trimming at V came to 2 bases and at J to 1 base, leaving 3 bases not matched to a gene. Germline loops: CDR1 SGHRS, CDR2 YFSETQ. CDR3 DNA sequence: TGCGCCAGCAGCTTACAGGGGGGTGGCACAGATACGCAGTATTTT. This encodes CASSLQGGGTDTQYF.